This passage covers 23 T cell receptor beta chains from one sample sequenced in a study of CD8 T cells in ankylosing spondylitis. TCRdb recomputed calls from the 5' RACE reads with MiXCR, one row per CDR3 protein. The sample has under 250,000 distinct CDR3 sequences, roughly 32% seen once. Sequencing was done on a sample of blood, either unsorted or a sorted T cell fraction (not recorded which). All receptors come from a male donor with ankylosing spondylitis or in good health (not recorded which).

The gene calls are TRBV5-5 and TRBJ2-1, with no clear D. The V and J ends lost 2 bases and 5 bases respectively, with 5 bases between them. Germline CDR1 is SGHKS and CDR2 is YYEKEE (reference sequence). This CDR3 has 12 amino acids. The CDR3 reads CASSFADNEQFF. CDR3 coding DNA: TGTGCCAGCAGCTTCGCCGACAATGAGCAGTTCTTC.

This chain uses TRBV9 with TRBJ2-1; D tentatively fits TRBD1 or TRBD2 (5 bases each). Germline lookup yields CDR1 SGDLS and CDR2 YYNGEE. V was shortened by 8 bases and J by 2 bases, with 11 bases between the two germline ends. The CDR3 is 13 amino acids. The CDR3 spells CASSGQTYNEQFF. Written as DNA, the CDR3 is TGTGCCAGTTCGGGGCAGACCTACAATGAGCAGTTCTTC. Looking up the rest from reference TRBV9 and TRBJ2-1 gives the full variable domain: DSGVTQTPKHLITATGQRVTLRCSPRSGDLSVYWYQQSLDQGLQFLIQYYNGEERAKGNILERFSAQQFPDLHSELNLSSLELGDSALYFCASSGQTYNEQFFGPGTRLTVL.

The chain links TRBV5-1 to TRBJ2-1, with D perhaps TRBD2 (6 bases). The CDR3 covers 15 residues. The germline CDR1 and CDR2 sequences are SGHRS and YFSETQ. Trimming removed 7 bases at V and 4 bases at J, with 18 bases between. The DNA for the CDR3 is TGCGCCAGCCGGACGGGAGATACAGATTACAATGAGCAGTTCTTC. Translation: CASRTGDTDYNEQFF.

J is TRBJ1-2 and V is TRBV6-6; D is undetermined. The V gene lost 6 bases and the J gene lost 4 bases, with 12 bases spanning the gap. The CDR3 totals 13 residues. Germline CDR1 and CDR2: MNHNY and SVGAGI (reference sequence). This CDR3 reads CASSPGGSYGYTF. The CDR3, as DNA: TGTGCCAGCAGCCCCGGCGGTTCCTATGGCTACACCTTC.

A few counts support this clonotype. CDR3 protein: CASSVQAGGVETQYF. The CDR3 DNA reads TGTGCCAGCAGCGTCCAAGCGGGGGGTGTGGAGACCCAGTACTTC. The rearrangement links TRBV9 to TRBJ2-5; 9 bases line up with TRBD2. The CDR3 sequence is 15 residues long. V shed 2 bases and J 5 bases; nucleotides not matched to a gene: 7. Per germline, CDR1 SGDLS and CDR2 YYNGEE.

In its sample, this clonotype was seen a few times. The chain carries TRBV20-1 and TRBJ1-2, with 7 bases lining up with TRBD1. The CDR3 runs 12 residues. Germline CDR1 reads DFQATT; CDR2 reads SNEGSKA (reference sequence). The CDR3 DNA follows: TGCAGCGCATGGGAGGGGGCTTTTGGCTACACCTTC. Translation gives CSAWEGAFGYTF.

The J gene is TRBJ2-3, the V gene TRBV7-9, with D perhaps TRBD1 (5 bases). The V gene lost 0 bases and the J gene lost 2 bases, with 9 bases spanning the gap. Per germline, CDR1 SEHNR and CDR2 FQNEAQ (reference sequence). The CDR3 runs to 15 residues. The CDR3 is CASSLAQGSTDTQYF. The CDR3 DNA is TGTGCCAGCAGCTTAGCCCAGGGTTCCACAGATACGCAGTATTTT.

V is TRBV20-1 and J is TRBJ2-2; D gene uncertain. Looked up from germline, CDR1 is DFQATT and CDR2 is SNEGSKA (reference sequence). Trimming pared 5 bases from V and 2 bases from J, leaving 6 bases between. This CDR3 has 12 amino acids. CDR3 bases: TGCAGTGCTCCCTCAAACACCGGGGAGCTGTTTTTT. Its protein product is CSAPSNTGELFF.

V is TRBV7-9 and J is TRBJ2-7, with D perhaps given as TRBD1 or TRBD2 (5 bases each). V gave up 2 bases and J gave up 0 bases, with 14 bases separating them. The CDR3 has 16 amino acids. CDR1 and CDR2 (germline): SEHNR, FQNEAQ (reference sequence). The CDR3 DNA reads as TGTGCCAGCAGCTTACTTCGGGACGGGGACTCCTACGAGCAGTACTTC. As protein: CASSLLRDGDSYEQYF.

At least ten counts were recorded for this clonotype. CDR3 residues: CASGVRVRPYEQYF. For the CDR3, the DNA is TGTGCCAGCGGGGTAAGGGTCAGACCCTACGAGCAGTACTTC. This rearrangement joins TRBV12-3 or TRBV12-4 to TRBJ2-7; no clear D. V lost 8 bases, J lost 2 bases, and 16 bases lay in between. The CDR3 contains 14 residues.

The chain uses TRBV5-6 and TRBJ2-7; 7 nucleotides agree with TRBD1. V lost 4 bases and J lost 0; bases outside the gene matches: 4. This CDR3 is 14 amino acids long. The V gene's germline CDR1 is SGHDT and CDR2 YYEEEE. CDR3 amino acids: CASSVDRRSYEQYF. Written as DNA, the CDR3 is TGTGCCAGCAGCGTGGACAGGCGCTCCTACGAGCAGTACTTC.

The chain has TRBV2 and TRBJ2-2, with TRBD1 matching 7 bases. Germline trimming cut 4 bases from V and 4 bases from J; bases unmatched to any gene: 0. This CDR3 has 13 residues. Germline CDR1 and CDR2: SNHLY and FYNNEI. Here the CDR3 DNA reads TGTGCCAGCAGTGGACAGGGCACCGGGGAGCTGTTTTTT. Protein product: CASSGQGTGELFF.

CDR3 sequence: CASSSHRTGQETQYF. CDR3 coding DNA: TGTGCCAGCAGTTCCCATCGGACAGGACAAGAGACCCAGTACTTC. This chain links TRBV12-3 or TRBV12-4 with TRBJ2-5, with 7 bases aligning to TRBD1. The CDR3 runs 15 residues. Trimming at V came to 4 bases and at J to 2 bases, leaving 7 bases not matched to a gene.

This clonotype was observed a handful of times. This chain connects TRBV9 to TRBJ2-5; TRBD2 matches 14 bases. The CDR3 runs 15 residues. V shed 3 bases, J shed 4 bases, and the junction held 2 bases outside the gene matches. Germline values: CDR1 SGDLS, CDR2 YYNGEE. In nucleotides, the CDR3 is TGTGCCAGCAGCGCCGGGACTAGCGGGGGAGAGACCCAGTACTTC. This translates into CASSAGTSGGETQYF.

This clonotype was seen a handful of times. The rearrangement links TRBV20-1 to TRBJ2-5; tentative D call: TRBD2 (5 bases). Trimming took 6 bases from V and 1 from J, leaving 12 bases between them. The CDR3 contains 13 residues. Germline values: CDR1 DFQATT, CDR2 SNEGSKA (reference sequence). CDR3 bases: TGCAGTGCCGCAAGAGGGCCCCAAGAGACCCAGTACTTC. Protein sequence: CSAARGPQETQYF.

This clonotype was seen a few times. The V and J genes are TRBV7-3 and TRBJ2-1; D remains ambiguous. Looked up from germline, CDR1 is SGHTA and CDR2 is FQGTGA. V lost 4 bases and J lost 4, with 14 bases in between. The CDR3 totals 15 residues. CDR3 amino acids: CASSWFPSLYNEQFF. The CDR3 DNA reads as TGTGCCAGCAGCTGGTTCCCGTCCCTTTACAATGAGCAGTTCTTC.

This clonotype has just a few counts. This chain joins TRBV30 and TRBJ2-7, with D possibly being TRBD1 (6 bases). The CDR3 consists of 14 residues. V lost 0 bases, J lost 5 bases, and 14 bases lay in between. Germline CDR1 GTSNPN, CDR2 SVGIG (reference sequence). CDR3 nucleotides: TGTGCCTGGAGTGTAGTAGGGGGTGCAAACGAGCAGTACTTC. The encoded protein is CAWSVVGGANEQYF.

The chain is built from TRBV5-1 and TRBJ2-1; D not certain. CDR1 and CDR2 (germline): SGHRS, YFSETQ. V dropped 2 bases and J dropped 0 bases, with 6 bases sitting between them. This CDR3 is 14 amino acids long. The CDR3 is CASSFRASYNEQFF. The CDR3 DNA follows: TGCGCCAGCAGCTTCCGGGCCTCCTACAATGAGCAGTTCTTC.

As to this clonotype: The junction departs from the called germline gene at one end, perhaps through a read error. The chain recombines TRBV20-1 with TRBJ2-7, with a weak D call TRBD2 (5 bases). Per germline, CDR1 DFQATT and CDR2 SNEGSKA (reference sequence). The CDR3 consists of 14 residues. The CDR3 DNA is TGCAGTGCATTCCCTCCGGGGATCTCCTACGGGCAGTACTTC. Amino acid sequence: CSAFPPGISYGQYF.

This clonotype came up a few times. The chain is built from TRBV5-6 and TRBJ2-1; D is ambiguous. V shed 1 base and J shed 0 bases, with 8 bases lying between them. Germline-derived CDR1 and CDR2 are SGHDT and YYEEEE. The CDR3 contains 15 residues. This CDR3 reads CASSLRVSSYNEQFF. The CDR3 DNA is TGTGCCAGCAGCTTGCGGGTTAGCTCCTACAATGAGCAGTTCTTC. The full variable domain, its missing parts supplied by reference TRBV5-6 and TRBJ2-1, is DAGVTQSPTHLIKTRGQQVTLRCSPKSGHDTVSWYQQALGQGPQFIFQYYEEEERQRGNFPDRFSGHQFPNYSSELNVNALLLGDSALYLCASSLRVSSYNEQFFGPGTRLTVL.

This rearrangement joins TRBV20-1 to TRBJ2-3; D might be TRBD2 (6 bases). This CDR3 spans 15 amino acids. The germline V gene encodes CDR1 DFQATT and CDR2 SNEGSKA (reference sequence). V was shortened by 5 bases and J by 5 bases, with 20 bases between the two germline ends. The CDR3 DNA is TGCAGTGCTGCACCGGGAGTACGAGGTGGAGATACGCAGTATTTT. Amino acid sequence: CSAAPGVRGGDTQYF.

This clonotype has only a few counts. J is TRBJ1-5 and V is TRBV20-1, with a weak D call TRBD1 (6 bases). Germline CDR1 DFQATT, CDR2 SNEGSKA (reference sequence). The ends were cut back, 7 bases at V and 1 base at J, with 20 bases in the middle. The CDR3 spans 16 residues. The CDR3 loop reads CSVRPRGLGSNQPQHF. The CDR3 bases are TGCAGTGTCAGACCACGGGGGCTTGGGAGCAATCAGCCCCAGCATTTT.

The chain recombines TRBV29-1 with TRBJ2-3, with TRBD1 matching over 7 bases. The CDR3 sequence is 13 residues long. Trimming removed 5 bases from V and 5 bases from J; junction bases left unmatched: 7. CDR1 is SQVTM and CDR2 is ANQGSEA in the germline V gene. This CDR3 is CSVLGQLRDTQYF. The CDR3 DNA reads TGCAGCGTTTTGGGACAGCTCAGAGATACGCAGTATTTT.